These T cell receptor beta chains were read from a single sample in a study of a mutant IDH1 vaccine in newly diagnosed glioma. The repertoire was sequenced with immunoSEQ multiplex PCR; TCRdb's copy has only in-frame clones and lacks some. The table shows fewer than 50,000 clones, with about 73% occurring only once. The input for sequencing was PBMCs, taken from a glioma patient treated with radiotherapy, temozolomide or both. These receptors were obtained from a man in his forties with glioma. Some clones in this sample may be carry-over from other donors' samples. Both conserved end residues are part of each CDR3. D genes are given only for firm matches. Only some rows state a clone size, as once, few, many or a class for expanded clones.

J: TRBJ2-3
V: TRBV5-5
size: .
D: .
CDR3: CASSLGGLSTDTQYF
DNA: TGTGCCAGCAGCCTGGGGGGGCTGAGCACAGATACGCAGTATTTT

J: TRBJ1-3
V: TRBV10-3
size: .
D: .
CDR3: CAISEGTTGNTIYF
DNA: TGTGCCATCAGTGAGGGGACAACTGGAAACACCATATATTTT

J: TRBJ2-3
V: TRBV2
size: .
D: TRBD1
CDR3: CATGGQGVADTQYF
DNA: TGTGCCACCGGGGGACAGGGGGTGGCAGATACGCAGTATTTT

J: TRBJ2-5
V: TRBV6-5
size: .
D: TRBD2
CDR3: CASSRQGGETQYF
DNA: TGTGCCAGCAGTCGTCAGGGAGGGGAGACCCAGTACTTC

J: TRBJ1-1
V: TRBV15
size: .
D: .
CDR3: CATSRVRSTEAFF
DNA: TGTGCCACCAGCAGGGTCAGGTCCACTGAAGCTTTCTTT

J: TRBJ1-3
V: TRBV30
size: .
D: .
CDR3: CAWAPGLGIQYTIYF
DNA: TGTGCCTGGGCCCCGGGACTAGGCATCCAATACACCATATATTTT

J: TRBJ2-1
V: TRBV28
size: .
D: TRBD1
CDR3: CASRPRDSLNEQFF
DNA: TGTGCCAGCAGGCCCAGGGACAGCCTTAATGAGCAGTTCTTC

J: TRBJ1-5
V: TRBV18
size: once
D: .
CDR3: CASSPQGQGQPQHF
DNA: TGTGCCAGCTCACCACAGGGGCAGGGGCAGCCCCAGCATTTT

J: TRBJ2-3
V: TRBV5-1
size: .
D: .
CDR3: CASSPKWPPEWDTQYF
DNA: TGCGCCAGCAGCCCCAAGTGGCCCCCTGAGTGGGATACGCAGTATTTT

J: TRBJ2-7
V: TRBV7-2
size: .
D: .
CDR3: CASSLGRPGLDYEQYF
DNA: TGTGCCAGCAGCTTAGGGCGTCCGGGGCTAGACTACGAGCAGTACTTC

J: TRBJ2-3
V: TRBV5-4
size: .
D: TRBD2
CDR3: CATSPSGTSDPDTQYF
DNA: TGTGCCACCTCCCCGTCCGGGACTAGCGATCCAGATACGCAGTATTTT

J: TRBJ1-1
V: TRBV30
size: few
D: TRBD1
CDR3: CAWRGDSRNTEAFF
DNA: TGTGCCTGGAGGGGGGACAGTCGCAACACTGAAGCTTTCTTT

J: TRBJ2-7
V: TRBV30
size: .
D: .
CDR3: CAWSRGSWSEQYF
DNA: TGTGCCTGGAGCAGGGGAAGCTGGTCCGAGCAGTACTTC

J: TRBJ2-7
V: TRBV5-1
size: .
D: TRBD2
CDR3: CASRKNGGDYEQYF
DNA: TGCGCCAGCAGAAAGAACGGGGGGGATTACGAGCAGTACTTC

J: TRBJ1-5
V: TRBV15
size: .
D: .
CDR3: CATTGGRDQPQHF
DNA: TGTGCCACCACAGGCGGGAGGGATCAGCCCCAGCATTTT

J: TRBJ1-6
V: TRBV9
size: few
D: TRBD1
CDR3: CASSVGGQGDSPLHF
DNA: TGTGCCAGCAGCGTCGGGGGACAGGGAGACTCACCCCTCCACTTT

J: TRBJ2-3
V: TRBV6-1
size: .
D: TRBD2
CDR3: CASSGTSGGADTQYF
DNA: TGTGCCAGCAGTGGGACTAGCGGGGGGGCAGATACGCAGTATTTT

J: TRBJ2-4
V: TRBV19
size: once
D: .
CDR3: CASSIRQNLAKNIQYF
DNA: TGTGCCAGTAGTATACGACAGAACTTAGCCAAAAACATTCAGTACTTC

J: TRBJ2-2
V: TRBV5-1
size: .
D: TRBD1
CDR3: CASSLGTGATGELFF
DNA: TGCGCCAGCAGCTTGGGCACAGGGGCGACAGGGGAGCTGTTTTTT

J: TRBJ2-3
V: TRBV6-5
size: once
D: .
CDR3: CASGIRGDTQYF
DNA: TGTGCCAGCGGGATTAGGGGGGATACGCAGTATTTT

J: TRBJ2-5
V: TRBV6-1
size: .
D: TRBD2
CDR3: CASSETSGGAETQYF
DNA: TGTGCCAGCAGTGAGACTAGCGGGGGGGCCGAGACCCAGTACTTC

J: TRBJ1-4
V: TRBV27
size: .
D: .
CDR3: CASKAPGPTNEKLFF
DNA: TGTGCCAGCAAAGCCCCGGGCCCGACTAATGAAAAACTGTTTTTT

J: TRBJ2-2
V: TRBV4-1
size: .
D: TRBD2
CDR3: CASSQGPRTSGGNTGELFF
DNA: TGCGCCAGCAGCCAAGGGCCTCGGACTAGCGGGGGGAACACCGGGGAGCTGTTTTTT

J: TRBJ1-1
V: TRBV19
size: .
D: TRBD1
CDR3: CATRGGQGFPGAFF
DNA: TGTGCCACCCGGGGAGGACAGGGATTCCCTGGAGCTTTCTTT

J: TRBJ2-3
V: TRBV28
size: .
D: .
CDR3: CASSLTRTQYF
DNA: TGTGCCAGCAGTTTAACCCGGACGCAGTATTTT

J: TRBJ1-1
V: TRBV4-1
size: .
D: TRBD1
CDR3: CASRSGDRPNTEAFF
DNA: TGCGCCAGCAGATCAGGGGACAGGCCGAACACTGAAGCTTTCTTT

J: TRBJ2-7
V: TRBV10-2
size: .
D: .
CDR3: CASSEETISYEQYF
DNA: TGCGCCAGCAGTGAGGAAACAATCTCCTACGAGCAGTACTTC

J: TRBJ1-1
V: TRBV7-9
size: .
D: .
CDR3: CASSLDGGRKAFF
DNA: TGTGCCAGCAGCTTAGATGGGGGGCGGAAAGCTTTCTTT

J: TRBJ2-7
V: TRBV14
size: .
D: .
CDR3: CASSPRDRYYEQYF
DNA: TGTGCCAGCAGCCCAAGAGACAGGTACTACGAGCAGTACTTC